Listed below are T cell receptor beta chains from one sample, sequenced in a study of cytomegalovirus exposure and HLA in healthy donors. TCRdb's copy holds only in-frame clones and misses some; the assay was immunoSEQ multiplex PCR. The sample carries under 200,000 clones, roughly 80% recorded once. The material sequenced was PBMCs. These TCRs come from a man aged 40-49 years in good health and CMV-seronegative. The CDR3 runs from the conserved cysteine through the conserved F or W. The order of the fields is D gene, V gene, clone size, J gene, CDR3 DNA, CDR3 protein. The D gene is left open where the match is weak. Clone size is shown for a subset of rows, as once, few, many or a class of expanded clone.

>TRBD2|TRBV4-3|few|TRBJ2-3
TGCGCCAGCAGCCAAGTTCCAGCGGGAGCCCCCGTTACGCAGTATTTT
CASSQVPAGAPVTQYF
>TRBD1|TRBV10-1|-|TRBJ2-1
TGCGCCAGCAGCGAGACAGGGTGGGATGAGCAGTTCTTC
CASSETGWDEQFF
>-|TRBV9|-|TRBJ2-5
TGTGCCAGCAGCGAGGGGTCCTCTCAGGGGGGAGAGACCCAGTACTTC
CASSEGSSQGGETQYF
>TRBD1|TRBV4-3|-|TRBJ2-1
TGCGCCAGCAGCCCCCCAGGGGGCGAGTACAATGAGCAGTTCTTC
CASSPPGGEYNEQFF
>TRBD2|TRBV5-1|-|TRBJ2-1
TGCGCCAGCAGCTCCCGGACTAGCGGGGTCAATGAGCAGTTCTTC
CASSSRTSGVNEQFF
>TRBD1|TRBV4-3|-|TRBJ2-2
TGCGCCAGCAGCCAAGATCGGGGGACAGGGATGAACGGGGAGCTGTTTTTT
CASSQDRGTGMNGELFF
>-|TRBV6-5|-|TRBJ1-5
TGTGCCAGCAGTTCCCGGAAATCGACGGCCGCGGCCCAGCATTTT
CASSSRKSTAAAQHF
>TRBD2|TRBV6-5|-|TRBJ2-5
TGTGCCAGCAGCTTAGCGGGGGCTCAAGAGACCCAGTACTTC
CASSLAGAQETQYF
>TRBD2|TRBV7-2|-|TRBJ2-5
TGTGCCAGCAGCTTTACTAGCGGGGAGACCCAGTACTTC
CASSFTSGETQYF
>TRBD1|TRBV9|-|TRBJ2-7
TGTGCCAGCAGCGCGGGGACAGCCTACGAGCAGTACTTC
CASSAGTAYEQYF
>TRBD1|TRBV27|-|TRBJ2-7
TGTGCCAGCAGTCAGGGGACAGCGACCTACGAGCAGTACTTC
CASSQGTATYEQYF
>-|TRBV20-1|-|TRBJ2-1
TGCAGTGCTAGGGAGCGTAATGAGCAGTTCTTC
CSARERNEQFF
>-|TRBV12-1|-|TRBJ1-4
TGTGCCAGCAGCTCACCCAAGACGGGTTATGATGAAAAACTGTTTTTT
CASSSPKTGYDEKLFF
>-|TRBV7-9|-|TRBJ2-3
TGTGCCAGCAGCCGTGCGGGAGATACGCAGTATTTT
CASSRAGDTQYF
>-|TRBV10-1|-|TRBJ2-1
TGCGCCAGCAGTGCCGGGTTAGGTGGTACCCGAAATGAGCAGTTCTTC
CASSAGLGGTRNEQFF
>TRBD2|TRBV5-1|-|TRBJ2-7
TGCGCCAGCAGCTTGGCAGGGAGGGACCCCTACGAGCAGTACTTC
CASSLAGRDPYEQYF
>TRBD1|TRBV29-1|-|TRBJ1-2
TGCAGCGTTTTTCTAGTGGACAGGGTTGGCTATGGCTACACCTTC
CSVFLVDRVGYGYTF
>TRBD2|TRBV10-3|-|TRBJ2-1
TGTGCCATCAGTGACACAGCGGGGCAAGAGCAGTTCTTC
CAISDTAGQEQFF
>-|TRBV19|few|TRBJ1-4
TGTGCCAGCCGAGGGAGGGAGCTGGCTAATGAAAAACTGTTTTTT
CASRGRELANEKLFF
>-|TRBV6-1|-|TRBJ1-2
TGTGCCAGCAGTACTACTCGCGGCTACACCTTC
CASSTTRGYTF
>TRBD1|TRBV5-1|few|TRBJ2-1
TGCGCCAGCAGCTCTTCCGGGACAGGGGGAGGAAATGAGCAGTTCTTC
CASSSSGTGGGNEQFF
>-|TRBV18|-|TRBJ2-5
TGTGCCAGCTCACCATTACGAGGAGAGACCCAGTACTTC
CASSPLRGETQYF
>-|TRBV2|few|TRBJ1-2
TGTGCCAGCAGTGATCGCAGGGTATCCTATGGCTACACCTTC
CASSDRRVSYGYTF
>TRBD1|TRBV19|once|TRBJ2-6
TGTGCCAGTAGTATTCCGCGCAGGGGGCTCGGGGCCAACGTCCTGACTTTC
CASSIPRRGLGANVLTF
>TRBD1|TRBV5-1|-|TRBJ2-3
TGCGCCAGCAGCGCCTACGACAGGGCAGATACGCAGTATTTT
CASSAYDRADTQYF
>TRBD2|TRBV30|-|TRBJ2-7
TGTGCCTGGGGGACTAGCGGGGGGTTACGAACCTACGAGCAGTACTTC
CAWGTSGGLRTYEQYF
>-|TRBV19|-|TRBJ1-5
TGTGCCAGTAGTATAGGCCGGTATGGCAATCAGCCCCAGCATTTT
CASSIGRYGNQPQHF
>TRBD2|TRBV4-2|-|TRBJ2-7
TGTGCCAGCAGCCCTGGGACTAGCGGGGGGTTCAGCTCCTACGAGCAGTACTTC
CASSPGTSGGFSSYEQYF
>TRBD2|TRBV18|-|TRBJ2-3
TGTGCCAGCTCACCGGGGACTAGCGGGGGTGCAGATACGCAGTATTTT
CASSPGTSGGADTQYF
>TRBD2|TRBV14|-|TRBJ2-1
TGTGCCAGCAGCCAAGTGCGGGGGGCTGAGCAGTTCTTC
CASSQVRGAEQFF
>-|TRBV2|-|TRBJ2-7
TGTGCCAGCAGGGTGACTACTTACGAGCAGTACTTC
CASRVTTYEQYF
>-|TRBV28|-|TRBJ2-7
TGTGCCAGCACGGGTCTAGCCTACGAGCAGTACTTC
CASTGLAYEQYF
>-|TRBV7-9|-|TRBJ2-3
TGTGCCACAGGGGCATCAGATACGCAGTATTTT
CATGASDTQYF
>TRBD2|TRBV28|-|TRBJ2-3
TGTGCCAGCAGCCGGACTAGCGGGGGTACAGATACGCAGTATTTT
CASSRTSGGTDTQYF
>-|TRBV7-9|-|TRBJ1-5
TGTGCCAGCAGCTTAGCGGGGAGGGGGTTCAATCAGCCCCAGCATTTT
CASSLAGRGFNQPQHF
>TRBD1|TRBV15|-|TRBJ1-4
TGTGCCACCAGCAGAGATAGGGTACAGGGGGAAAAACTGTTTTTT
CATSRDRVQGEKLFF
>TRBD1|TRBV27|-|TRBJ1-6
TGTGCCAGGAGGGACAGTATGTACTATAATTCACCCCTCCACTTT
CARRDSMYYNSPLHF
>-|TRBV4-3|few|TRBJ1-2
TGCGCCAGCAGCCTGACAGGAGCCGGAGCTAACTATGGCTACACCTTC
CASSLTGAGANYGYTF
>-|TRBV6-5|-|TRBJ1-5
TGTGCCAGCAGTTATTACAGGGTAGGTCAGCCCCAGCATTTT
CASSYYRVGQPQHF
>TRBD2|TRBV5-1|-|TRBJ2-2
TGCGCCAGCAGCGAACATGGGAGGGCGTCGGGCACCGGGGAGCTGTTTTTT
CASSEHGRASGTGELFF
>TRBD1|TRBV18|-|TRBJ1-1
TGTGCCAGCTCACCACTGGAGGGGGCGAGGGCTGAAGCTTTCTTT
CASSPLEGARAEAFF
>TRBD1|TRBV5-6|-|TRBJ1-6
TGTGCCAGCAGCAACCCCGGGACAGGGGGCTGGGATTCACCCCTCCACTTT
CASSNPGTGGWDSPLHF
>-|TRBV5-8|-|TRBJ1-1
TGTGCCAGCAGCTACTGGGGGGTACCTGAAGCTTTCTTT
CASSYWGVPEAFF
>-|TRBV5-1|-|TRBJ2-7
TGCGCCAGCAGCATCGTTCCGGGGGGCTTCTACGAGCAGTACTTC
CASSIVPGGFYEQYF